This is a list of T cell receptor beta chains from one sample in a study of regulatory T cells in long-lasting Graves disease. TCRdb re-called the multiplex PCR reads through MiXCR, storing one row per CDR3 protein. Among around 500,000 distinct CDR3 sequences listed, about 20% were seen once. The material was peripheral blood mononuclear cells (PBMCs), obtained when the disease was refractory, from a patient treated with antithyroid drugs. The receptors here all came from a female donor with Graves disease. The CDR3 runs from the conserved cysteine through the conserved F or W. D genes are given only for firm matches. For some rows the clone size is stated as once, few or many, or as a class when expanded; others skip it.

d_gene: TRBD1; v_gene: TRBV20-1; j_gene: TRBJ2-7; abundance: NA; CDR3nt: TGCAGTGCCCTGAAGAACAGGGGGCTAACTACCTACGAGCAGTACTTC; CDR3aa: CSALKNRGLTTYEQYF
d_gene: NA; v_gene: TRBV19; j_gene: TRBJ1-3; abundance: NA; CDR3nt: TGTGCCAGTAGTATACGACGGGGGAGAGCTCTCGGAAACACCATATATTTT; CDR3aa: CASSIRRGRALGNTIYF
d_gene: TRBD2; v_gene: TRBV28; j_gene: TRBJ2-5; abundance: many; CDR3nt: TGTGCCAGCAGTCTTCAGCCTTTTGGAGGGAGGGACCAAGAGACCCAGTACTTC; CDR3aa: CASSLQPFGGRDQETQYF
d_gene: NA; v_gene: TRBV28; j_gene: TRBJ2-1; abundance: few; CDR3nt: TGTGCCAGCAGTTTAGTCCAAGAGCAGTTCTTC; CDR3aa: CASSLVQEQFF
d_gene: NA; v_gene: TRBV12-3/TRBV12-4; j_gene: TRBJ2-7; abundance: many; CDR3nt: TGTGCCAGCAGTTTAGGCCTGCGAACGGACCGAACCTACGAGCAGTACTTC; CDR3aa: CASSLGLRTDRTYEQYF
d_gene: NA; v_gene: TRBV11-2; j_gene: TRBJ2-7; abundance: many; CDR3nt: TGTGCCAGCAGCGAGCATGCCCTTGAGCAGTACTTC; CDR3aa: CASSEHALEQYF
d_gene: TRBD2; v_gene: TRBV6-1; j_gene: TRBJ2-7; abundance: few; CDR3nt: TGTGCCAGCGCGGGGACTAGCGGGACTTACTACGAGCAGTACTTC; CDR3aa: CASAGTSGTYYEQYF
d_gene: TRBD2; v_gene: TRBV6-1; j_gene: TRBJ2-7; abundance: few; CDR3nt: TGTGCCAGCAGTCCAGCGGGAGGTGTCTACGAGCAGTACTTC; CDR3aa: CASSPAGGVYEQYF
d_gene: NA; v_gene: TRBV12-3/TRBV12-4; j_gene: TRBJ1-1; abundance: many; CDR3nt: TGTGCCAGCAGTTTTCCCGGGGACACTGAAGCTTTCTTT; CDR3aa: CASSFPGDTEAFF
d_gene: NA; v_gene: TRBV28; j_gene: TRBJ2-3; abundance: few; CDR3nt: TGTGCCAGCAGTTTATCGTCCAGTGGGGCTGATACGCAGTATTTT; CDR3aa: CASSLSSSGADTQYF
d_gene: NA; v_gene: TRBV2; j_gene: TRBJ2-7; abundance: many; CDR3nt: TGTGCCAGCAGTGATAACCGCAGGTACGAGCAGTACTTC; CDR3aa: CASSDNRRYEQYF
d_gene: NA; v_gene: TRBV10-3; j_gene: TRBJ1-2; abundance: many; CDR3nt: TGTGCCATCAGTGAGTCGGCGTCCTTTGGTGGCTACACCTTC; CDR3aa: CAISESASFGGYTF
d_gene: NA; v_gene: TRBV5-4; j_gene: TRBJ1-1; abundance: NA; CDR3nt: TGTGCCATATCTCAAGGGAACACTGAAGCTTTCTTT; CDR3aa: CAISQGNTEAFF
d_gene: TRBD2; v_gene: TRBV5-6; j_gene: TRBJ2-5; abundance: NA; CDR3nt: TGTGCCAGCAGCTATACTGGGGAGGGGTGGGACCAAGAGACCCAGTACTTC; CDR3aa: CASSYTGEGWDQETQYF
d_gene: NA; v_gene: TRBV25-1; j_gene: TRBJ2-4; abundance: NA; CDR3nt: TGTGCCAGCAGTGAATATGTTAGGGGGTTAGGCAAAAACATTCAGTACTTC; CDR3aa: CASSEYVRGLGKNIQYF
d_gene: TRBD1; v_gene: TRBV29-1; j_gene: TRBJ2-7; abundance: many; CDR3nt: TGCAGCGTAGGACAGGGGAACTCCTACGAGCAGTACTTC; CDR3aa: CSVGQGNSYEQYF
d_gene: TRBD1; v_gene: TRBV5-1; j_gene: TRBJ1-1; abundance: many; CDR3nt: TGCGCCAGCAGCACGGACAGGGGTCGAACGAGCACTGAAGCTTTCTTT; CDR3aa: CASSTDRGRTSTEAFF
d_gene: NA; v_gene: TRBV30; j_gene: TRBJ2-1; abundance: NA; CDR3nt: TGTGCCTGGAGTGTAGTGGGGAATGAGCAGTTCTTC; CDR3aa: CAWSVVGNEQFF
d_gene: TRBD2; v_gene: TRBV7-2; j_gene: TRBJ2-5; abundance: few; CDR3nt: TGTGCCAGCACCCCCAGCCCTAGCGGAGAGACCCAGTACTTC; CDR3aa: CASTPSPSGETQYF
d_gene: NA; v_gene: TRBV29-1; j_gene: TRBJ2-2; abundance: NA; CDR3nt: TGCAGCGTAGGACAGTCATGGGGGGAGCTGTTTTTT; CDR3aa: CSVGQSWGELFF
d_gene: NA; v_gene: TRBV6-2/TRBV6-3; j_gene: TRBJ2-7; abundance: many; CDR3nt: TGTGCCAGCAGGCTGGACAGCCCCTACGAGCAGTACTTC; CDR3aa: CASRLDSPYEQYF
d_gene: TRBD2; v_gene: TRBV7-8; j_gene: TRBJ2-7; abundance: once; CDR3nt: TGTGCCAGCAGCTTAGCGGTCTTGGGGACTAGCGGCTCCTACGAGCAGTACTTC; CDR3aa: CASSLAVLGTSGSYEQYF
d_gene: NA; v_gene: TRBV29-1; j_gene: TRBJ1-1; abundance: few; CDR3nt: TGCAGCGTCCGACGGCTCATGAACACTGAAGCTTTCTTT; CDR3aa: CSVRRLMNTEAFF
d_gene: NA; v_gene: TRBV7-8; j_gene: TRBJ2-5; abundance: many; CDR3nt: TGTGCCAGCAGCTTAGTACAGCCTTCACAAGAGACCCAGTACTTC; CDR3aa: CASSLVQPSQETQYF
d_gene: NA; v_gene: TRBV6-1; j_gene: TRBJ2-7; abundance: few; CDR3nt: TGTGCCAGCAGTGAAGAGAGATCAGCATACTACGAGCAGTACTTC; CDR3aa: CASSEERSAYYEQYF
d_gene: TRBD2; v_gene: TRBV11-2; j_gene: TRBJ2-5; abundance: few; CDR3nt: TGCGCCAGCAGCCCCATCGGGGGGGTCCTCCAAGAGACCCAGTACTTC; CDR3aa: CASSPIGGVLQETQYF
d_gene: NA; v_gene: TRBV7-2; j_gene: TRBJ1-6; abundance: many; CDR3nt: TGTGCCAGCAGCTATAGGACCCGTTATTCACCCCTCCACTTT; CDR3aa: CASSYRTRYSPLHF
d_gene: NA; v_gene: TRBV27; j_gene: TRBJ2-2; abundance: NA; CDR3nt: TGTGCCATCGGGAACACCGGGGAGCTGTTTTTT; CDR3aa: CAIGNTGELFF
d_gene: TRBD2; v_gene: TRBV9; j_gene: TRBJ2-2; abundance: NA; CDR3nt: TGTGCCAGCAGCCTCCTTGCGGGAGGGCCGGGGGGTAGAACCGGGGAGCTGTTTTTT; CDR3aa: CASSLLAGGPGGRTGELFF
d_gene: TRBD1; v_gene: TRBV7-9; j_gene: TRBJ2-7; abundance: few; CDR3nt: TGTGCCAGCAGCCCTCAAGGACAGGGCTACGAGCAGTACTTC; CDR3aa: CASSPQGQGYEQYF
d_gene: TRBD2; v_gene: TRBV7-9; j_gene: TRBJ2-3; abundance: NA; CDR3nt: TGTGCCAGCAGCTCCGGGTTAGCGGGGTTCACAGATACGCAGTATTTT; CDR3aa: CASSSGLAGFTDTQYF
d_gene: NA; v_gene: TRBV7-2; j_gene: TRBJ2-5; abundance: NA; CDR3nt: TGTGCCAGCAGCTCCGCCGGTGGGGGGAAAGAGACCCAGTACTTC; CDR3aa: CASSSAGGGKETQYF
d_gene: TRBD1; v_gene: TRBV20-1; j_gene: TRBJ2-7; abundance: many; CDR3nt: TGCAGTGCTAGACCGGGACAGGGCTTGCCCTCCTACGAGCAGTACTTC; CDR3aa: CSARPGQGLPSYEQYF
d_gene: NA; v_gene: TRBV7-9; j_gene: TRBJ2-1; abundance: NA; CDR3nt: TGTGCCACGTCAGATACTAGGGTGGATGAGCAGTTCTTC; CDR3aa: CATSDTRVDEQFF
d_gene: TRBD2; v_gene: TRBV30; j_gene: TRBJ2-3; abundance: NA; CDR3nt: TGTGCCTGGAGTGCCTTTCGAGGACTAGCCCCGACAGATACGCAGTATTTT; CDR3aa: CAWSAFRGLAPTDTQYF
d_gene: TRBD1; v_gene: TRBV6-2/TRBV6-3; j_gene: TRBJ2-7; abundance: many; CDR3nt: TGTGCCAGCAGGCACCGGAGTAACAGGGGGAACTACGAGCAGTACTTC; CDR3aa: CASRHRSNRGNYEQYF
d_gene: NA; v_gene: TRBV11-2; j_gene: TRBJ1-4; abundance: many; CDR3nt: TGTGCCAGCAGCTTCGGTCAAGCAACTAATGAAAAACTGTTTTTT; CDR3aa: CASSFGQATNEKLFF
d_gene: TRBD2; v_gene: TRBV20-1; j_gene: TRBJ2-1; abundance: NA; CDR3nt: TGCAGTGCTAGCAATGCGGGAGGGTACAATGAGCAGTTCTTC; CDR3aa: CSASNAGGYNEQFF
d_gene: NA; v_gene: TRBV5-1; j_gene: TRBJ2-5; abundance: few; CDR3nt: TGCGCCAGCAGCTTAACGACAGGCAAGGTTCAGCGGACCCAGTACTTC; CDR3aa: CASSLTTGKVQRTQYF
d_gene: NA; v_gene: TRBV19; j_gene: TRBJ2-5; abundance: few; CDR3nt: TGTGCCAGTAGTATTCTTGGCAGCTCTGCGCAAGAGACCCAGTACTTC; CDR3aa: CASSILGSSAQETQYF
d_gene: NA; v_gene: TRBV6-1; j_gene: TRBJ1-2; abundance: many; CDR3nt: TGTGCCAGCAGTGAGACAGGCGTCCACTATGGCTACACCTTC; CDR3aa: CASSETGVHYGYTF
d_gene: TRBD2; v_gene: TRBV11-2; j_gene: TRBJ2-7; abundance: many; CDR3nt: TGTGCCAGCAGCTTCGGTACTAGCGGCCTCTACGAGCAGTACTTC; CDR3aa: CASSFGTSGLYEQYF
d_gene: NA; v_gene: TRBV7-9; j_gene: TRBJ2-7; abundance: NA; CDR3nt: TGTGCCAGCAGCTTATTAACAGGGCTTGGGGACGAGCAGTACTTC; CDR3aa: CASSLLTGLGDEQYF
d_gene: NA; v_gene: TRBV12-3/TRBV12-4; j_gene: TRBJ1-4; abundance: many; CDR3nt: TGTGCCAGCAGCGAGACAAGTACTAATGAAAAACTGTTTTTT; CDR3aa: CASSETSTNEKLFF
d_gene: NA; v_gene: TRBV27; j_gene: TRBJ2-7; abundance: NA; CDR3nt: TGTGCCAGCAGTTTTACAGTCTCCTACAAGCAGTACTTC; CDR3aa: CASSFTVSYKQYF
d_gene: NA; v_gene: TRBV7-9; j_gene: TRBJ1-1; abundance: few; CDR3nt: TGTGCCAGCAGCTTAGCGCTCGGAAGAGCTGGGGATGAAGCTTTCTTT; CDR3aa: CASSLALGRAGDEAFF
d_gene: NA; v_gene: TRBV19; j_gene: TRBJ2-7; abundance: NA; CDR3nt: TGTGCCACCAGGCACATCGGTGCTTCGAACGAGCAGTACTTC; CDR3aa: CATRHIGASNEQYF
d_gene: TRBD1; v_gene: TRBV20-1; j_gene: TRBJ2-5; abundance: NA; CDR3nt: TGCAGTGCTAGAGTTGACAGGGTGGGAGAGACCCAGTACTTC; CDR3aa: CSARVDRVGETQYF
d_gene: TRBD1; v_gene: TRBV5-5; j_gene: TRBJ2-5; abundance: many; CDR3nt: TGTGCCAGCAGCGTCGACAGGGTTGGGGCCGAGACCCAGTACTTC; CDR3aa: CASSVDRVGAETQYF
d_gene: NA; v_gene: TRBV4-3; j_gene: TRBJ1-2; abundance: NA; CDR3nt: TGCGCCAGCAGCCGTCCAGCGGCGGGGGAAGGCTACACCTTC; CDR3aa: CASSRPAAGEGYTF
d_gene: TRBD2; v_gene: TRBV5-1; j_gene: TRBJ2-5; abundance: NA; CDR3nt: TGCGCCAGCAGACGAACCGGGACTAGCGAAGAGACCCAGTACTTC; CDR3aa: CASRRTGTSEETQYF
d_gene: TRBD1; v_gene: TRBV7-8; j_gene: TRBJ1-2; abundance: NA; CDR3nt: TGTGCCAGCAGCTGGACGCGGCGGGGACAGGCCCCTCAGGTCTATGGCTACACCTTC; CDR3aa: CASSWTRRGQAPQVYGYTF
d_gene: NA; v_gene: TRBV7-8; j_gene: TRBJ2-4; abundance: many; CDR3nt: TGTGCCAGCAGCCCGTTCCGAGCCCAGAACAAAAACATTCAGTACTTC; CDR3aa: CASSPFRAQNKNIQYF
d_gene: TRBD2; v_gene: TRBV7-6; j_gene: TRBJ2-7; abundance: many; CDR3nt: TGTGCCAGCAGCTCCGAACGTGGGTTAGCGGGAGCTGGCTACGAGCAGTACTTC; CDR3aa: CASSSERGLAGAGYEQYF
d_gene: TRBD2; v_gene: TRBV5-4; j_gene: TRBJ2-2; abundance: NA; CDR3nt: TGTGCCAGCAGCTCGGTGAGCGGGAGAGGGACCGGGGAGCTGTTTTTT; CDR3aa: CASSSVSGRGTGELFF